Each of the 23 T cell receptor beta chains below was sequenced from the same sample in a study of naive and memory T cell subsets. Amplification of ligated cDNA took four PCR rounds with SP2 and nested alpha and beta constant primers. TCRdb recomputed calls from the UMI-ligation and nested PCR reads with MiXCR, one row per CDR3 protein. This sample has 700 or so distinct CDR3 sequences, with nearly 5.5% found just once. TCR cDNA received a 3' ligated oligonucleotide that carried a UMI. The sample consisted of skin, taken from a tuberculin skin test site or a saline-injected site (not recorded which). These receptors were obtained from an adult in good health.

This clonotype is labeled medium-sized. As DNA, the CDR3 is TGCGCCAGCAGCCGGTTTATCGTCGGGACTAGCGGGAGCGTAGCCTACGAGCAGTACTTC. This codes for CASSRFIVGTSGSVAYEQYF. V and J are TRBV4-1 and TRBJ2-7; 14 bases line up with TRBD2. After removal of 4 bases from V and 2 bases from J, the junction contained 16 bases not matched to a gene. CDR3 length equals 20 residues. Germline loops: CDR1 MGHRA, CDR2 YSYEKL.

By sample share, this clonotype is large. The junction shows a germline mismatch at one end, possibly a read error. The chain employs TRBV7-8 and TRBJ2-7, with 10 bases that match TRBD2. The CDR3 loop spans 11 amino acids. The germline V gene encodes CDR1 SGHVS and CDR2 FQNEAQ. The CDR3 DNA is TGTGCCAGCAGCTATAGCGGGAGGCCCTCCTTC. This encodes CASSYSGRPSF.

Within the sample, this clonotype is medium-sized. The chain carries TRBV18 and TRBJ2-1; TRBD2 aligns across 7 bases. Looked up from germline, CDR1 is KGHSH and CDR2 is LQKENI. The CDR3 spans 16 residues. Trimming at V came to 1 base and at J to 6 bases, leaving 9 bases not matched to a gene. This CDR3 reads CASSPLAASGANEQFF. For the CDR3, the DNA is TGTGCCAGCTCACCACTGGCGGCTAGCGGAGCCAATGAGCAGTTCTTC.

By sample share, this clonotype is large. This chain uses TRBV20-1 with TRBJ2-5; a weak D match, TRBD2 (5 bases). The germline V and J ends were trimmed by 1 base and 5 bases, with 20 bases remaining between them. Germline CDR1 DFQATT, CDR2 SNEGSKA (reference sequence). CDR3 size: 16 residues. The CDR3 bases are TGCAGTGCTAGAGGGACGGGAAGAACCCTTTTGGAGACCCAGTACTTC. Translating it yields CSARGTGRTLLETQYF.

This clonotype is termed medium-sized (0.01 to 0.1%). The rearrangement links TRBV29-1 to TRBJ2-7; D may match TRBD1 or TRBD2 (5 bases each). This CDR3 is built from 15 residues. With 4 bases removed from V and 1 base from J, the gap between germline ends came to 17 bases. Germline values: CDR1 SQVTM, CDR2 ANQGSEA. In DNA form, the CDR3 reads TGCAGCGTTGGGTTTGGGACCACAACTTCCTACGAGCAGTACTTC. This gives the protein CSVGFGTTTSYEQYF.

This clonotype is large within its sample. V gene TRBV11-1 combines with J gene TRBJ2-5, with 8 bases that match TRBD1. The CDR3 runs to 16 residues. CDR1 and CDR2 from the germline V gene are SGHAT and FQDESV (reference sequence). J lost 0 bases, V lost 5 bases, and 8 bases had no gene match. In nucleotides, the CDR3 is TGTGCCAGCAGCGAATCCGGGACAGGTAACCAAGAGACCCAGTACTTC. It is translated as CASSESGTGNQETQYF.

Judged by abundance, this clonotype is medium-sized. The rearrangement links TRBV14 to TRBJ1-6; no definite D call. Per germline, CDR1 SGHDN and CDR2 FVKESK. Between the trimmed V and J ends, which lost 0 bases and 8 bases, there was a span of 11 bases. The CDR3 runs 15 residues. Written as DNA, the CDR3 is TGTGCCAGCAGCCAAGATACGGGGAGATATTCACCCCTCCACTTT. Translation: CASSQDTGRYSPLHF.

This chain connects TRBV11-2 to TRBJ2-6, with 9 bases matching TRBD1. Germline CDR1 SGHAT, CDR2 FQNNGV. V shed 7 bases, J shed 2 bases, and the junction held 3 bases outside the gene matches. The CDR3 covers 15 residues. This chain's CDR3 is CASTRTGAGANVLTF. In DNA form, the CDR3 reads TGTGCCAGCACCCGGACAGGGGCTGGGGCCAACGTCCTGACTTTC.

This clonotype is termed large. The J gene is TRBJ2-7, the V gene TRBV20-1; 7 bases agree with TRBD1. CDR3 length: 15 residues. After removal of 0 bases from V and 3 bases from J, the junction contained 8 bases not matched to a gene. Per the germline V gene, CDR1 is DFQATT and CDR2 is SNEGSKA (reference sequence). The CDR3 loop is CSARDNHAGGYEQYF. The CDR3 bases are TGCAGTGCTAGAGATAATCATGCAGGGGGCTACGAGCAGTACTTC.

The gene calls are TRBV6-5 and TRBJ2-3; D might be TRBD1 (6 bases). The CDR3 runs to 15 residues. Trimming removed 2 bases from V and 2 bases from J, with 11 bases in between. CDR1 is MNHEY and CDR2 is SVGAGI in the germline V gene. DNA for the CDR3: TGTGCCAGCAGTTACCGGCAGGGGCACACAGATACGCAGTATTTT. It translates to CASSYRQGHTDTQYF.

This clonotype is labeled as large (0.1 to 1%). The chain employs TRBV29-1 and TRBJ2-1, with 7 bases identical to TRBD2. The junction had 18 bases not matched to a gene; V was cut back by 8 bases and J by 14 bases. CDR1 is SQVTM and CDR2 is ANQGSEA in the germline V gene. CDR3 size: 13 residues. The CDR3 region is CSHTSARIRAEFF. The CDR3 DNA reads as TGCAGCCATACTAGCGCGAGGATCCGAGCGGAGTTCTTC.

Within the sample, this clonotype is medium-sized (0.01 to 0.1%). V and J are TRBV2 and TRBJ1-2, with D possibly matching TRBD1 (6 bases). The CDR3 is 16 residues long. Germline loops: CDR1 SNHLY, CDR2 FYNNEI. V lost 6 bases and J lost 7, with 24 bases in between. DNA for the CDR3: TGTGCCAGCAGCGAATCAGGGGTAATATCTTTGCGTGGCTACACCTTC. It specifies CASSESGVISLRGYTF.

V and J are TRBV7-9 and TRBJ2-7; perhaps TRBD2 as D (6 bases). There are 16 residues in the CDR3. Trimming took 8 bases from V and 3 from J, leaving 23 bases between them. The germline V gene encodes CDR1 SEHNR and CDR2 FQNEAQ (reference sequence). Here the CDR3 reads CASLGGTKEGIYEQYF. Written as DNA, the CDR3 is TGTGCCAGCCTTGGGGGGACGAAAGAAGGGATCTACGAGCAGTACTTC.

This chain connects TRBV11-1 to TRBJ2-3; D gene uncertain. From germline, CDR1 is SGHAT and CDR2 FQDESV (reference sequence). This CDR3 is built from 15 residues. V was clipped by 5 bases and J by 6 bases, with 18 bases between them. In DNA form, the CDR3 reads TGTGCCAGCAGCAAACGATGGGTTCGGCGGGATACGCAGTATTTT. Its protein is CASSKRWVRRDTQYF. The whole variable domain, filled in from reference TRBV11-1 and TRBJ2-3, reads EAEVAQSPRYKITEKSQAVAFWCDPISGHATLYWYRQILGQGPELLVQFQDESVVDDSQLPKDRFSAERLKGVDSTLKIQPAELGDSAMYLCASSKRWVRRDTQYFGPGTRLTVL.

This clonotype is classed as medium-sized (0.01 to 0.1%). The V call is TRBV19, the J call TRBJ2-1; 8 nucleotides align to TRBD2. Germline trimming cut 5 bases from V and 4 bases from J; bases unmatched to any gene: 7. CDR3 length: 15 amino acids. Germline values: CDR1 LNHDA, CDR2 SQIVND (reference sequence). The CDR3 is CASSSLAGLYNEQFF. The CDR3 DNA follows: TGTGCCAGTAGTTCTCTAGCGGGCCTTTACAATGAGCAGTTCTTC.

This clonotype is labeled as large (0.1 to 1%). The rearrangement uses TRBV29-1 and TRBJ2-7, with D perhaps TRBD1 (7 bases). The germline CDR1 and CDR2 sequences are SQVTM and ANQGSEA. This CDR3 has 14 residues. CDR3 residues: CSLARDSRAYEQYF. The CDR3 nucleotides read TGCAGTTTGGCGCGGGACAGTAGGGCCTACGAGCAGTACTTC.

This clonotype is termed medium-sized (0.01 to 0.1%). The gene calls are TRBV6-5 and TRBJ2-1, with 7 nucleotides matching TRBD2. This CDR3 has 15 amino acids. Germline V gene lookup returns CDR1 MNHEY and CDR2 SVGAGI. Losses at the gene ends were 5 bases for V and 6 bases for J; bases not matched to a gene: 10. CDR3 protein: CASSPAGEGSNEQFF. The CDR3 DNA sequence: TGTGCCAGCAGTCCTGCGGGAGAAGGAAGCAATGAGCAGTTCTTC.

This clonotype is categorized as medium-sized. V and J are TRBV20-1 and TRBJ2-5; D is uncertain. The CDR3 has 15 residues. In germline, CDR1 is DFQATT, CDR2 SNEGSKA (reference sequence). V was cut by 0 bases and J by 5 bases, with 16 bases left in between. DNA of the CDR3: TGCAGTGCTAGAGATGACGCTAGAAGAATGGAGACCCAGTACTTC. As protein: CSARDDARRMETQYF.

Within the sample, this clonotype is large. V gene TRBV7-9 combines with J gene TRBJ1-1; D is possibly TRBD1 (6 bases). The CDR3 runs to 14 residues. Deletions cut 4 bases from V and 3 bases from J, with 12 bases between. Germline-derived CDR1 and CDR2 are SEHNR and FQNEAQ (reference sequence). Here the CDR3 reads CASSSGQDYTEAFF. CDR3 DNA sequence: TGTGCCAGCAGCTCGGGACAAGACTACACTGAAGCTTTCTTT.

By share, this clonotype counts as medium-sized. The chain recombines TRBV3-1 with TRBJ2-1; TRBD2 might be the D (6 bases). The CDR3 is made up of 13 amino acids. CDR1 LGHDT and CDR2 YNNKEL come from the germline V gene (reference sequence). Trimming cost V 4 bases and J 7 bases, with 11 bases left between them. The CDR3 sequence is CASSLAAENEQFF. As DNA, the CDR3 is TGTGCCAGCAGCCTAGCGGCGGAAAATGAGCAGTTCTTC.

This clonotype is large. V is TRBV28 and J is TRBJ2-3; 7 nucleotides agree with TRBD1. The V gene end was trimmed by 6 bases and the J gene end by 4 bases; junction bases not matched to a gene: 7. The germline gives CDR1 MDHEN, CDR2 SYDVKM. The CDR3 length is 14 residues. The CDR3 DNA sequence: TGTGCCAGCAGCCAACAGGGGACCGCAGATACGCAGTATTTT. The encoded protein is CASSQQGTADTQYF.

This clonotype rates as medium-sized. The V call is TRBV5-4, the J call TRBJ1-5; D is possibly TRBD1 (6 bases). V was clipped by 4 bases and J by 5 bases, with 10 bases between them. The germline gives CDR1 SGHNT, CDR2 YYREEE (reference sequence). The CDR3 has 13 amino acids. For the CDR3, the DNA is TGTGCCAGCAGCCCGGACAGAGATCAGCCCCAGCATTTT. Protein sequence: CASSPDRDQPQHF. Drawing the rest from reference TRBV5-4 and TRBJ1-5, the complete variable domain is ETGVTQSPTHLIKTRGQQVTLRCSSQSGHNTVSWYQQALGQGPQFIFQYYREEENGRGNFPPRFSGLQFPNYSSELNVNALELDDSALYLCASSPDRDQPQHFGDGTRLSIL.

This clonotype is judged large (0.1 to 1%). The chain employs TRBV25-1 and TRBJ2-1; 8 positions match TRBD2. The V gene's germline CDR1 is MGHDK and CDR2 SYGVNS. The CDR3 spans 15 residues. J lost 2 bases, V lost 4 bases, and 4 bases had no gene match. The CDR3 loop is CASSGSGSTYNEQFF. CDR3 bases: TGTGCCAGCAGTGGAAGCGGGAGCACCTACAATGAGCAGTTCTTC. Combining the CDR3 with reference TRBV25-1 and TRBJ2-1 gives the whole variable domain EADIYQTPRYLVIGTGKKITLECSQTMGHDKMYWYQQDPGMELHLIHYSYGVNSTEKGDLSSESTVSRIRTEHFPLTLESARPSHTSQYLCASSGSGSTYNEQFFGPGTRLTVL.